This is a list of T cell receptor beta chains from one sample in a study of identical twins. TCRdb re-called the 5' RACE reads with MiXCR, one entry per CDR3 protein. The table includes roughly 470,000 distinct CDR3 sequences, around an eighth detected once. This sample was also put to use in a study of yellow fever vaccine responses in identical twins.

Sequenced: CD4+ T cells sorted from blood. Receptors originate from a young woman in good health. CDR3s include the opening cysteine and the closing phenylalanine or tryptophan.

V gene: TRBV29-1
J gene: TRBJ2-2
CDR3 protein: CSVGRGTTGELFF

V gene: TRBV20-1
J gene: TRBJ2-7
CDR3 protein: CSASGWDRGLLGLEQYF

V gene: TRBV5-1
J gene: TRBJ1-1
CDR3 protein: CASSIGQKATEAFF

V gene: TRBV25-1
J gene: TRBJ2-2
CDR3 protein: CASSPRLGSLRNTGELFF

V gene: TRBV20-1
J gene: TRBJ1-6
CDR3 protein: CSAGRTGVVYSPLHF

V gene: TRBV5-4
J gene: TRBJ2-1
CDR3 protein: CASSLPRSGISYNEQFF

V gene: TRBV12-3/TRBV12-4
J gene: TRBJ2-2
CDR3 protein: CASSPGTTGTGELFF

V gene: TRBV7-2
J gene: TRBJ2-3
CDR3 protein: CASSLVSRLDTQYF

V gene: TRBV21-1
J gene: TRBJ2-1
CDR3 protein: CASSKPGLADSYNEQFF

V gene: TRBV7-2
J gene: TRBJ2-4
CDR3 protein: CASSTDNRPINIQYF

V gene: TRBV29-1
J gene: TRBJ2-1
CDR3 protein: CSVGSGTSYNEQFF

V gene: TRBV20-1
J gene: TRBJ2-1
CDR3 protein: CSARDRGRKLPYNEQFF

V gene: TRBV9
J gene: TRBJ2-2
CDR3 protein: CASSVGQGVNTGELFF

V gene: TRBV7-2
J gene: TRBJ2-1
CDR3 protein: CASREGLAGLYEQFF

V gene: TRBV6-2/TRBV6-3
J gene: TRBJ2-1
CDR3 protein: CAGGPGYEQFF

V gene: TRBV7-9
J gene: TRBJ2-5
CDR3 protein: CASSQTGTGRETQYF

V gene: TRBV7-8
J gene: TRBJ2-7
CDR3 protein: CASSYRQGLGAYEQYF

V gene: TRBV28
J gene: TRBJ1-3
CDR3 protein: CASSLFKGLGDTIYF

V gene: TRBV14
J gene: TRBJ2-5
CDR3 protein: CASSRLWETQYF

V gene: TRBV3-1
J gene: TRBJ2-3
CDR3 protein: CASSLGLASGRTQYF

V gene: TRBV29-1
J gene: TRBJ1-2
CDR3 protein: CSVERGASNYGYTF

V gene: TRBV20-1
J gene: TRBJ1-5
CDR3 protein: CSAKGQNSNQPQHF

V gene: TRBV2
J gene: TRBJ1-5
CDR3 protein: CASSETSGRQPQHF

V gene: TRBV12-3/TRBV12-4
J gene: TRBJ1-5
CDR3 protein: CASSFSGIQQF

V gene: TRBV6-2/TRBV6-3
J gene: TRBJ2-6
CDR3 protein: CASSYSKGTASSGANVLTF

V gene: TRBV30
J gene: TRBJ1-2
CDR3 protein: CAWTSRTGEGYTF

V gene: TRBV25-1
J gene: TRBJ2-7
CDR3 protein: CASGRPGIYEQYF

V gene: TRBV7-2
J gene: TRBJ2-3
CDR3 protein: CASSLGATTDTQYF

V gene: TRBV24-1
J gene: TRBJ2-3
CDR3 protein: CATSDAGRASDTQYF

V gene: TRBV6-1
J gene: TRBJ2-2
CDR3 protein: CASSPSGTGNTGELFF

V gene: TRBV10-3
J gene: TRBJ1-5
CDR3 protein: CASTGQAGQPQHF

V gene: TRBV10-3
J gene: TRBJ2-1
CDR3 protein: CAITREGSYNEQFF

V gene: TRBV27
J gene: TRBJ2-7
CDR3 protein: CASRPWGGEYYEQYF

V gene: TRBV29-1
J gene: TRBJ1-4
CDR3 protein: CSVVGAGVEKLFF

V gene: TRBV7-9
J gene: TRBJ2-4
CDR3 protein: CASSFVGQGDNIQYF

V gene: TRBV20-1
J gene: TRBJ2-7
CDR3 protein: CSARVAGGSEQYF

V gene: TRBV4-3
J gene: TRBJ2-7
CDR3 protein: CASSQASSLGYEQYF

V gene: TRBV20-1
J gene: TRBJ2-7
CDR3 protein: CSATRTSGAYEQYF

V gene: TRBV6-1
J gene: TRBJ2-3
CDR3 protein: CASSPRGGDTQYF

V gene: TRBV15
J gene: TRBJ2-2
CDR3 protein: CATSRDNPTSGRNTGELFF

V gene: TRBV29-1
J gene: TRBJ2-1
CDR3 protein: CSGKGVNEQFF

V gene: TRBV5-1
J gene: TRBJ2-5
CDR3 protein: CASSLVLADQETQYF

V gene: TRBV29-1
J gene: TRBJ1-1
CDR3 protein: CSAITGLNTEAFF

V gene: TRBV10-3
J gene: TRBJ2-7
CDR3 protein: CAIIRTSGSGYEQYF

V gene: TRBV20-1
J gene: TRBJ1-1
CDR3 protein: CSADDREAFF

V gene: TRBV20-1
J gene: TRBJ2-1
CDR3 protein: CSATNWGKKYNEQFF

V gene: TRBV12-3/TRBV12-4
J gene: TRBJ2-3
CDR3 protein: CASSFGGRITDTQYF

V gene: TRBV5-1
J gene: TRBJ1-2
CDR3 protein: CASSLDGRGYGYTF

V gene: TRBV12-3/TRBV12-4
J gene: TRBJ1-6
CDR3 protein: CASSYNTGGNSPLHF

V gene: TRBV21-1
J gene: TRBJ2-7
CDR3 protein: CASSKDVSFSYEQYF

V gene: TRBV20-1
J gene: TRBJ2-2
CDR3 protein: CSAPEEPGELFF

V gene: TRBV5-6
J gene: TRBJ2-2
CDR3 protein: CASSRDLTGELFF

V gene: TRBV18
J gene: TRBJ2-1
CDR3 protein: CASSPPGTSGRKLQFF